These 25 T cell receptor beta chains were all obtained from the same sample, sequenced in a study of T cell repertoires in cytomegalovirus infection. TCRdb called the reads again in MiXCR, with one record for every CDR3 protein. Of about 320,000 distinct CDR3 sequences in the sample, around 9.5% were seen once. Specimen: PBMCs. The receptor source for this set is a human donor in good health (CMV status not recorded). Some clones in this sample may be carry-over from other donors' samples.

Written as DNA, the CDR3 is TGTGCCAGCAGTGGGAATACGGCAGATACGCAGTATTTT. This gives the protein CASSGNTADTQYF. The chain recombines TRBV11-2 with TRBJ2-3; D not resolved. Germline loops: CDR1 SGHAT, CDR2 FQNNGV. V was cut by 6 bases and J by 4 bases, with 11 bases left in between. The CDR3 length is 13 residues.

This clonotype was observed a handful of times. This sequence joins TRBV4-3 and TRBJ1-1; 7 bases are shared with TRBD1. The CDR3 has 15 residues. V gave up 6 bases and J gave up 0 bases; unmatched junction bases: 7. Germline V gene sequence: CDR1 LGHNA, CDR2 YSLEER. CDR3 DNA: TGCGCCAGCAGACAGGGGAAGTCGATGAACACTGAAGCTTTCTTT. It is translated as CASRQGKSMNTEAFF.

This clonotype was detected a few times. The chain joins TRBV7-3 to TRBJ1-2; no clear D gene. V lost 0 bases and J lost 4, with 6 bases in between. This CDR3 is 13 amino acids long. The germline gives CDR1 SGHTA, CDR2 FQGTGA. The CDR3 spells CASSLTASYGYTF. CDR3 nucleotide sequence: TGTGCCAGCAGCTTAACAGCCTCCTATGGCTACACCTTC.

This clonotype was detected many times. The chain links TRBV7-2 to TRBJ1-5; no reliable D call. V lost 5 bases to trimming and J lost 7 bases, with 15 bases between them. The CDR3 is 14 amino acids. The germline V gene encodes CDR1 SGHTA and CDR2 FQGNSA. The CDR3 DNA reads as TGTGCCAGCAGCACCCGACAAGGCATCCAGCCCCAGCATTTT. Amino acids: CASSTRQGIQPQHF.

This clonotype appeared many times. This chain links TRBV7-2 with TRBJ1-2, with D unresolved. The CDR3 covers 14 residues. The V and J ends lost 4 bases and 2 bases respectively, with 11 bases between them. Per germline, CDR1 SGHTA and CDR2 FQGNSA. The CDR3 is CASSSRALNYGYTF. The DNA for the CDR3 is TGTGCCAGCAGCTCCCGGGCCCTAAACTATGGCTACACCTTC. Variable domain in full (rest from reference TRBV7-2 and TRBJ1-2): GAGVSQSPSNKVTEKGKDVELRCDPISGHTALYWYRQSLGQGLEFLIYFQGNSAPDKSGLPSDRFSAERTGGSVSTLTIQRTQQEDSAVYLCASSSRALNYGYTFGSGTRLTVV.

This clonotype was detected ten times or more. CDR3 sequence reads: CASSLRQATLSNQPQHF. CDR3 nucleotide sequence: TGTGCCAGCAGTTTAAGACAGGCCACCCTTAGCAATCAGCCCCAGCATTTT. The rearrangement links TRBV28 to TRBJ1-5; possibly TRBD1 for D (6 bases). V was cut by 2 bases and J by 0 bases, with 14 bases left in between. The germline V gene encodes CDR1 MDHEN and CDR2 SYDVKM. The CDR3 has 17 amino acids.

This rearrangement joins TRBV7-2 to TRBJ1-1; 8 bases align to TRBD1. This CDR3 has 15 amino acids. V shed 3 bases and J 5 bases; nucleotides not matched to a gene: 8. CDR1 is SGHTA, CDR2 FQGNSA, per germline. CDR3 protein: CASSFRGRGQTEAFF. The CDR3 region has the DNA TGTGCCAGCAGCTTCCGGGGCAGGGGGCAAACTGAAGCTTTCTTT.

This clonotype has only a few counts. The chain has TRBV27 and TRBJ2-7, with D possibly matching TRBD1 (5 bases). Trimming stripped 6 bases from V and 6 bases from J, with 12 bases between. Germline CDR1 is MNHEY and CDR2 is SMNVEV (reference sequence). This CDR3 contains 12 residues. The CDR3 loop is CASRPRVGEQYF. Here the CDR3 DNA reads TGTGCCAGCAGACCCAGGGTGGGCGAGCAGTACTTC.

This clonotype appeared a few times. The chain uses TRBV28 and TRBJ1-1, with D perhaps matching TRBD1 (5 bases). Trimming shortened V by 5 bases and J by 1 base, and 11 bases separated the two germline ends. The CDR3 length is 14 residues. From germline, CDR1 is MDHEN and CDR2 SYDVKM. The CDR3 reads CASSEGTANTEAFF. The CDR3, as DNA: TGTGCCAGCAGTGAGGGGACGGCGAACACTGAAGCTTTCTTT.

The chain employs TRBV6-6 and TRBJ2-7; D uncertain. Germline CDR1 reads MNHNY; CDR2 reads SVGAGI (reference sequence). V was trimmed by 5 bases and J by 6 bases, leaving 11 bases between them. The CDR3 spans 12 residues. In DNA, the CDR3 is TGTGCCAGCAGTCCATCTTTACGCGAGCAGTACTTC. Residues: CASSPSLREQYF.

This clonotype came up many times. The V gene is TRBV7-2, the J gene TRBJ2-7, with D tentatively TRBD1 (6 bases). Germline V CDR1 and CDR2: SGHTA, FQGNSA. With 7 bases removed from V and 2 bases from J, the gap between germline ends came to 21 bases. The CDR3 runs to 16 residues. The CDR3 sequence is CASTPQGYPKTYEQYF. The DNA for the CDR3 is TGTGCCAGCACCCCTCAGGGGTATCCAAAAACCTACGAGCAGTACTTC.

This clonotype came up many times. The chain links TRBV20-1 to TRBJ2-1; D may match TRBD1 or TRBD2 (6 bases each). The CDR3 length is 14 residues. CDR1 is DFQATT and CDR2 is SNEGSKA in the germline V gene (reference sequence). V lost 5 bases and J 3 bases, leaving 14 bases between the germline ends. The CDR3 region is CSASDRTIYNEQFF. As DNA, the CDR3 is TGCAGTGCTTCCGACAGGACTATCTACAATGAGCAGTTCTTC.

Ten or more counts support this clonotype. The chain recombines TRBV6-6 with TRBJ2-2; D gene unclear. Germline assignment: CDR1 MNHNY and CDR2 SVGAGI (reference sequence). Trimming shortened V by 5 bases and J by 5 bases, and 15 bases separated the two germline ends. The length of the CDR3 is 15 residues. The CDR3 DNA reads TGTGCCAGCAGTCTGACAACCTTTATTACCGGGGAGCTGTTTTTT. Translation: CASSLTTFITGELFF.

V is TRBV5-1 and J is TRBJ2-5; D not certain. The V gene lost 0 bases and the J gene lost 2 bases, with 8 bases spanning the gap. Germline values: CDR1 SGHRS, CDR2 YFSETQ. The CDR3 is 14 amino acids. This CDR3 is CASSLGQQQETQYF. The CDR3, as DNA: TGCGCCAGCAGCTTGGGGCAGCAGCAAGAGACCCAGTACTTC.

This clonotype was picked up a small number of times. The chain recombines TRBV24-1 with TRBJ2-1; 9 nucleotides match TRBD2. V lost 5 bases to trimming and J lost 5 bases; unmatched junction nucleotides: 9. The CDR3 sequence is 16 residues long. Germline loops: CDR1 KGHDR, CDR2 SFDVKD. The CDR3 sequence is CATSGLSGSFDNEQFF. In DNA, the CDR3 is TGTGCCACCAGTGGCCTTAGCGGGAGTTTTGACAATGAGCAGTTCTTC.

This clonotype was counted ten times or more. This chain links TRBV25-1 with TRBJ1-6; D remains ambiguous. The CDR3 is made up of 16 amino acids. CDR1 MGHDK and CDR2 SYGVNS come from the germline V gene. Trimming took off 2 bases at V and 9 bases at J, with 17 bases between the two ends. This CDR3 is CASSERESSWSSPLHF. CDR3 nucleotide sequence: TGTGCCAGCAGTGAAAGGGAGTCAAGCTGGAGTTCACCCCTCCACTTT.

The chain couples TRBV7-3 to TRBJ2-1; no firm D call. The CDR3 contains 13 residues. Germline CDR1 and CDR2: SGHTA and FQGTGA. V was clipped by 11 bases and J by 1 base, with 12 bases between them. CDR3 nucleotides: TGTGCCCCTTTTTGGGTTTCCTACAATGAGCAGTTCTTC. Translated: CAPFWVSYNEQFF.

This clonotype was seen many times. This rearrangement joins TRBV7-2 to TRBJ1-6; possible D gene TRBD1, 5 bases. Germline V CDR1 and CDR2: SGHTA, FQGNSA. V dropped 11 bases and J dropped 10 bases, with 15 bases sitting between them. The CDR3 is made up of 12 amino acids. In DNA form, the CDR3 reads TGTGCCTCGGGGGGGGTTCGCTCACCCCTCCACTTT. Translated, it gives CASGGVRSPLHF.

The chain employs TRBV28 and TRBJ1-5; TRBD1 matches at 8 bases. The CDR3 is made up of 15 amino acids. The germline CDR1 and CDR2 sequences are MDHEN and SYDVKM. The J segment lost 6 bases and the V segment lost 7 bases, leaving 11 bases of the junction unmatched. The CDR3 DNA is TGTGCCAGCATTATAGGGACAGGAGATTTTCAGCCCCAGCATTTT. This sequence encodes CASIIGTGDFQPQHF.

This clonotype appeared many times. The gene calls are TRBV7-2 and TRBJ1-5; TRBD1 matches 10 bases. CDR1 is SGHTA, CDR2 FQGNSA, per germline. The trim removed 5 bases at V and 4 bases at J, leaving 5 bases unmatched. CDR3 size: 15 residues. Here the CDR3 DNA reads TGTGCCAGCAGCAAAGACAGGGGGCGAAATCAGCCCCAGCATTTT. Its translation: CASSKDRGRNQPQHF.

This clonotype has a count of ten or more. This chain uses TRBV7-2 with TRBJ2-2, with a possible D match to TRBD1 (6 bases). CDR3 length equals 15 residues. Germline V gives CDR1 SGHTA, CDR2 FQGNSA. V was pared by 5 bases and J by 4 bases, with 14 bases between. The CDR3 spells CASSPRGLGTGELFF. The CDR3 DNA sequence: TGTGCCAGCAGCCCTAGGGGGTTGGGCACCGGGGAGCTGTTTTTT.

The table lists this clonotype with a few counts. The rearrangement joins TRBV5-4 to TRBJ1-2, with D maybe TRBD1 (5 bases). The CDR3 spans 15 residues. The germline V and J ends were trimmed by 0 bases and 4 bases, with 13 bases remaining between them. The germline CDR1 and CDR2 sequences are SGHNT and YYREEE (reference sequence). The CDR3 sequence is CASSLARDGSYGYTF. The CDR3 DNA sequence: TGTGCCAGCAGCTTGGCGAGGGACGGGTCCTATGGCTACACCTTC. The whole variable domain, remainder taken from reference TRBV5-4 and TRBJ1-2, is ETGVTQSPTHLIKTRGQQVTLRCSSQSGHNTVSWYQQALGQGPQFIFQYYREEENGRGNFPPRFSGLQFPNYSSELNVNALELDDSALYLCASSLARDGSYGYTFGSGTRLTVV.

In its sample, this clonotype was seen many times. V gene TRBV28 combines with J gene TRBJ2-1; D gene uncertain. CDR1 and CDR2 from the germline V gene are MDHEN and SYDVKM. V lost 6 bases and J 3 bases, leaving 15 bases between the germline ends. This CDR3 is built from 15 residues. CDR3: CASSLRPNFYNEQFF. CDR3 nucleotides: TGTGCCAGCAGCCTCAGACCCAACTTCTACAATGAGCAGTTCTTC.

The rearrangement joins TRBV10-3 to TRBJ2-5, with TRBD1 identical over 9 bases. With V trimmed by 8 bases and J by 5 bases, 6 bases remained unmatched. CDR3 length: 13 amino acids. Germline V lookup: CDR1 ENHRY, CDR2 SYGVKD. CDR3 amino acids: CAISGQGSETQYF. CDR3 DNA sequence: TGTGCCATCTCCGGACAGGGGAGCGAGACCCAGTACTTC.

This chain joins TRBV20-1 and TRBJ2-3, with 9 bases aligning to TRBD2. The CDR3 is 16 amino acids. CDR1 is DFQATT and CDR2 is SNEGSKA in the germline V gene (reference sequence). V was clipped by 0 bases and J by 6 bases; unmatched bases: 10. CDR3 residues: CSARDDAGGPWDTQYF. For the CDR3, the DNA is TGCAGTGCTAGAGATGATGCGGGAGGGCCTTGGGATACGCAGTATTTT.